The next 2 T cell receptor beta chains were all read from a single sample in a study of blood T cell repertoires in COVID-19. Clones were read by immunoSEQ multiplex PCR, and TCRdb kept only the in-frame ones, dropping some. The sample lists a few hundred thousand clones, approximately 92% occurring once. Input material: peripheral blood. The receptors here all came from a woman aged 30 to 39 with COVID-19, enrolled during active disease.

The chain links TRBV27 to TRBJ2-6; possibly TRBD2 for D (6 bases). The CDR3 totals 19 residues. The germline CDR1 and CDR2 sequences are MNHEY and SMNVEV (reference sequence). The V gene lost 7 bases and the J gene lost 4 bases, with 26 bases spanning the gap. CDR3 sequence (DNA): TGTGCCAGCACCAATCCCTTCTCATCGGGAGTAGGAGGGGCCAACGTCCTGACTTTC. This translates into CASTNPFSSGVGGANVLTF.

The chain has TRBV25-1 and TRBJ2-2, with TRBD2 matching over 9 bases. Germline V gives CDR1 MGHDK, CDR2 SYGVNS. The length of the CDR3 is 17 residues. The V and J ends lost 2 bases and 4 bases, in that order; junction bases with no gene match: 8. The DNA of the CDR3 is TGTGCCAGCAGTGAAGGAGCGGGAGGAGAAGGCACCGGGGAGCTGTTTTTT. This sequence encodes CASSEGAGGEGTGELFF.